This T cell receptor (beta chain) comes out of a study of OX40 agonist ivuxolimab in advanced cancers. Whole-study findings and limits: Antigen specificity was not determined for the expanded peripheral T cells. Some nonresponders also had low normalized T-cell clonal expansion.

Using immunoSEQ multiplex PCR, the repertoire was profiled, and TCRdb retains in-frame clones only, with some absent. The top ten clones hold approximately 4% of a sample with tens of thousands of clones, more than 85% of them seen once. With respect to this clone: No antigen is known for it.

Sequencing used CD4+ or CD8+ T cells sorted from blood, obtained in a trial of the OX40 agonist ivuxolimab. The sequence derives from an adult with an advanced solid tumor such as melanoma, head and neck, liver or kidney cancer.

CDR3 sequence (DNA): TGTGCCAGCAGCCCTGCTGCAGGGATAGGCAATCAGCCCCAGCATTTT. Translation gives CASSPAAGIGNQPQHF. The rearrangement joins TRBV4-2 to TRBJ1-5; perhaps TRBD1 as D (5 bases). Trimming removed 4 bases at V and 2 bases at J, with 15 bases between. CDR3 length: 16 amino acids. In germline, CDR1 is LGHNA, CDR2 YNFKEQ.